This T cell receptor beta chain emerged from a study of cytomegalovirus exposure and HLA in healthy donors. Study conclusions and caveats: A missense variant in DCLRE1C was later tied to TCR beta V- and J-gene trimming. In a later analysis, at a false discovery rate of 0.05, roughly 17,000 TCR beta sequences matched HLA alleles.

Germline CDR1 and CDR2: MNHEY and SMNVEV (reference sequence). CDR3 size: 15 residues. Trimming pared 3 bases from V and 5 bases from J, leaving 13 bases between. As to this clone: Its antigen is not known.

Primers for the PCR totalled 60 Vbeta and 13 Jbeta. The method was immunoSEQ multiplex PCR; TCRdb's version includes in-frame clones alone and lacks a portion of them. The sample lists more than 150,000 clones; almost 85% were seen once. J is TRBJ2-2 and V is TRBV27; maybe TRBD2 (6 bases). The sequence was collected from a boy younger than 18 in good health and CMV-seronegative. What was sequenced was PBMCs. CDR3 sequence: CASSFLAGTTGELFF. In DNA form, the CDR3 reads TGTGCCAGCAGTTTTCTCGCGGGAACTACCGGGGAGCTGTTTTTT.